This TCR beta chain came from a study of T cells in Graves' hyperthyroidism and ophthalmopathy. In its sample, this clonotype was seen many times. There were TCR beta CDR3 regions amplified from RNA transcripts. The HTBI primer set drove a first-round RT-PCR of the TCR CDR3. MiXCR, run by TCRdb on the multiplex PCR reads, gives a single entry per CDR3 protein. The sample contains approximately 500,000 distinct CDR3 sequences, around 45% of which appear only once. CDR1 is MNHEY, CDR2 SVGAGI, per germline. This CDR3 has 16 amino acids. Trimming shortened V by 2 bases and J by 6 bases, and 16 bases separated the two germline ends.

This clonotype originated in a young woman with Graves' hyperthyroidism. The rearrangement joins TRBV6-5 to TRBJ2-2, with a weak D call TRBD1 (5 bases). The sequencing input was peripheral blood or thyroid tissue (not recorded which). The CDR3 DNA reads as TGTGCCAGCAGTTACAAGGGGTTAATGGTTCCCGGGGAGCTGTTTTTT. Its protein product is CASSYKGLMVPGELFF.